This TCR beta chain was obtained from a study of T cell responses to AZD1222 COVID-19 vaccine. Study-wide findings and caveats: After the peak T cell response, and only then, were repertoires sampled. Donor demographics were predominantly white British with a female majority; clonal diversity may be underestimated. Recipients of AZD1222 seropositive at baseline numbered only 6 or 7.

The protocol was immunoSEQ multiplex PCR, while the TCRdb copy is restricted to in-frame clones and leaves out a portion. The sample includes 110,000 or so clones, approximately 86% of them seen just once. Second-dose intervals of approximately 4 or approximately 12 weeks were pooled. As for this clone: Its antigen is as yet unknown.

The CDR3 sequence is 14 residues long. Deletions cut 4 bases from V and 4 bases from J, with 14 bases between. Per germline, CDR1 SEHNR and CDR2 FQNEAQ (reference sequence). This receptor was obtained from an adult who received the AZD1222 COVID-19 vaccine. This chain joins TRBV7-9 and TRBJ2-7; TRBD2 is a possible D gene (6 bases). The material was peripheral blood, obtained 28 days after the second AZD1222 dose. The chain's CDR3 is CASSSRGRGYEQYF. DNA of the CDR3: TGTGCCAGCAGCTCGCGGGGCCGCGGTTACGAGCAGTACTTC.